The entry below gives a single T cell receptor (beta chain) sequence along with its context. Trimming took 3 bases from V and 4 from J, leaving 15 bases between them. Germline values: CDR1 MGHRA, CDR2 YSYEKL. The CDR3 sequence is 15 residues long. Peripheral blood CD8+ and CD4+ T cells were profiled by TCR beta sequencing. TEMRA cells were FACS-enriched, and CD8+ and CD4+ T cells were isolated negatively. This sample is part of a study of CD8 T cells in Susac syndrome. Random hexamers were used to reverse transcribe the RNA input (about 0.5 to 1 ug). Across 54 Vbeta and 13 Jbeta, immunoSEQ multiplex PCR amplified TCR beta CDR3. TCRdb called the immunoSEQ multiplex PCR reads again in MiXCR, with one record for every CDR3 protein. Seen here are 110,000 or so distinct CDR3 sequences, just under 95% observed once, and the top ten hold roughly 0.088%.

The V call is TRBV4-1, the J call TRBJ1-1, with D possibly TRBD1 on 5 matching bases. The source material was CD4+ T cells from PBMCs. The clonotype comes from a human donor with multiple sclerosis. The CDR3 reads CASSQEGTKSTEAFF. The CDR3 bases are TGCGCCAGCAGCCAGGAAGGGACCAAGAGCACTGAAGCTTTCTTT.